One sample yielded the 9 T cell receptor beta chains listed below, sequenced in a study of spatial heterogeneity in lung cancer (dated by TCRdb to the late 2010s). The method behind the library was 5' RACE. TCRdb shows the sequencer as NextSeq 500. TCRdb reprocessing: public reads trimmed at Q25 with fastp, clones called with MiXCR, in-frame beta chains kept. Entries are consolidated by CDR3 protein sequence, retaining the most common genes and DNA. The sample table records about 20,000 distinct CDR3 sequences; under 20% of these occur just once. The top ten constitute roughly 13% of the sample. Reading the label with the study, this specimen's time point is: sample taken at primary tumor resection. TCR sequencing used whole RNA extracted from tumor and nontumor lung tissue, or from cryopreserved PBMC samples, without cell sorting. Here the sequenced sample was PBMCs, taken at surgery. The receptors originated from a male donor with early-stage non-small cell lung cancer.

The rearrangement links TRBV20-1 to TRBJ1-5, with D uncertain. Trimming removed 1 base from V and 0 bases from J, with 16 bases in between. CDR3 length equals 17 residues. Germline V gene sequence: CDR1 DFQATT, CDR2 SNEGSKA (reference sequence). This CDR3 is CSARAGLALYSNQPQHF. DNA for the CDR3: TGCAGTGCTAGAGCAGGATTGGCACTATATAGCAATCAGCCCCAGCATTTT.

This clonotype has only one observation. V is TRBV20-1 and J is TRBJ2-5; D unclear. Germline V gives CDR1 DFQATT, CDR2 SNEGSKA (reference sequence). The CDR3 runs 12 residues. V lost 6 bases and J lost 5, with 13 bases in between. CDR3 sequence reads: CSARLLGETQYF. The CDR3 DNA reads TGCAGTGCCAGGCTACTGGGGGAGACCCAGTACTTC.

This clonotype was seen repeatedly, ten times or more. This chain links TRBV30 with TRBJ2-7, with a tentative D call TRBD1 (6 bases). V was clipped by 5 bases and J by 6 bases, with 14 bases between them. The CDR3 has 12 amino acids. Per germline, CDR1 GTSNPN and CDR2 SVGIG (reference sequence). The CDR3 spells CAWATGLGEQYF. In nucleotides, the CDR3 is TGTGCCTGGGCTACAGGGCTGGGCGAGCAGTACTTC.

This clonotype was detected only a few times. The V gene is TRBV10-2, the J gene TRBJ2-3; 7 bases fit TRBD2. Per germline, CDR1 WSHSY and CDR2 SAAADI. The CDR3 runs 14 residues. The junction had 4 bases not matched to a gene; V was cut back by 5 bases and J by 2 bases. The CDR3, as DNA: TGCGCCAGCAGTACCGGGACTACCACAGATACGCAGTATTTT. As protein: CASSTGTTTDTQYF.

Remarks on this clonotype: The junction shows a germline mismatch at one end, possibly a read error. This chain links TRBV12-3 or TRBV12-4 with TRBJ1-1, with a tentative D call TRBD1 (5 bases). The CDR3 consists of 13 residues. Written as DNA, the CDR3 is TGTGCCAGCAGTTTAAGCCCTCAAATCCGGGGGAGGTTT. Protein sequence: CASSLSPQIRGRF.

This clonotype was counted many times. This chain uses TRBV29-1 with TRBJ1-1; no definite D call. CDR1 and CDR2 (germline): SQVTM, ANQGSEA. V was cut by 3 bases and J by 4 bases, with 15 bases left in between. The CDR3 runs 14 residues. CDR3 residues: CSVELLWAVTEAFF. The CDR3 nucleotides are TGCAGCGTTGAGTTGTTATGGGCAGTCACTGAAGCTTTCTTT.

This clonotype was seen repeatedly, ten times or more. Written as DNA, the CDR3 is TGCAGTGCCAGCGGGGGGGCAACAGATACGCAGTATTTT. Amino acids: CSASGGATDTQYF. This rearrangement joins TRBV20-1 to TRBJ2-3; 10 positions agree with TRBD2. The CDR3 has 13 residues. CDR1 and CDR2 (germline): DFQATT, SNEGSKA (reference sequence). The junction had 3 bases not matched to a gene; V was cut back by 6 bases and J by 3 bases.

The CDR3 reads CASSEGQGRTEAFF. The DNA of the CDR3 is TGCGCCAGCAGCGAAGGACAGGGCAGGACTGAAGCTTTCTTT. V and J are TRBV5-1 and TRBJ1-1, with 8 bases aligning to TRBD1. The ends lost 4 bases at V and 5 bases at J; junction bases unmatched: 7. This CDR3 is built from 14 residues. In germline, CDR1 is SGHRS, CDR2 YFSETQ.

This clonotype was counted only a few times. This chain uses TRBV7-8 with TRBJ1-5; weak D call: TRBD1 (6 bases). Trimming removed 6 bases at V and 0 bases at J, with 15 bases between. CDR1 is SGHVS and CDR2 is FQNEAQ in the germline V gene. The CDR3 extends over 16 amino acids. The DNA of the CDR3 is TGTGCCAGCAGTCGCGACAGGATATATAGCAATCAGCCCCAGCATTTT. It is translated as CASSRDRIYSNQPQHF.